Below are 2 T cell receptor beta chains sequenced from a single sample in a study of T-cell reconstitution after alpha-beta-depleted transplantation in children. Unique molecular identifiers featured in how the TCRbeta library was prepared. TCRdb reanalysed the PCR reads using MiXCR and keeps one entry per CDR3 protein. The table has roughly 180,000 distinct CDR3 sequences, 14% to 15% seen once. Here the sequenced sample was PBMCs from the stem cell graft donor, taken from the stem cell graft. The receptors stem from a human donor who donated a stem cell graft to a child with acute lymphoblastic leukemia.

This clonotype appeared many times. V gene TRBV5-4 combines with J gene TRBJ2-5; 8 bases map to TRBD1. The germline gives CDR1 SGHNT, CDR2 YYREEE (reference sequence). This CDR3 comprises 14 residues. The ends lost 4 bases at V and 5 bases at J; junction bases unmatched: 7. The CDR3 sequence is CASSPMTGDETQYF. The CDR3 DNA follows: TGTGCCAGCAGCCCAATGACAGGGGACGAGACCCAGTACTTC.

The chain recombines TRBV11-2 with TRBJ2-1; TRBD1 aligns across 10 bases. The V gene's germline CDR1 is SGHAT and CDR2 FQNNGV. CDR3 length: 16 residues. J lost 9 bases, V lost 4 bases, and 12 bases had no gene match. Written as DNA, the CDR3 is TGTGCCAGCAGCTCTTTATCCGGGACAGGGGCCGGTGAGCAGTTCTTC. Residues: CASSSLSGTGAGEQFF.